Below are 4 T cell receptor beta chains sequenced from a single sample in a study of cytomegalovirus exposure and HLA in healthy donors. PCR employed 60 Vbeta and 13 Jbeta primers. Sequencing used immunoSEQ multiplex PCR; TCRdb keeps in-frame clones, though not all of them. The table has about 160,000 clones, less than 85% seen once. The sample was PBMCs. The receptors were sampled from a man between 50 and 59 years old in good health and CMV-seropositive.

V is TRBV6-5 and J is TRBJ2-5; the D is unclear. Trimming pared 4 bases from V and 4 bases from J, leaving 10 bases between. The CDR3 has 13 residues. Germline loops: CDR1 MNHEY, CDR2 SVGAGI. CDR3 loop: CASSWAMGETQYF. The CDR3, as DNA: TGTGCCAGCAGTTGGGCCATGGGAGAGACCCAGTACTTC.

The DNA of the CDR3 is TGTGCCAGCAGTGTCGCAATTGAGGGCTCCTACGAGCAGTACTTC. Its protein product is CASSVAIEGSYEQYF. The chain is built from TRBV6-1 and TRBJ2-7, with D perhaps matching TRBD2 (5 bases). Germline V gene sequence: CDR1 MNHNS, CDR2 SASEGT. The germline V and J ends were trimmed by 4 bases and 0 bases, with 13 bases remaining between them. This CDR3 comprises 15 residues.

The chain is built from TRBV5-1 and TRBJ2-2; 7 nucleotides line up with TRBD1. The V and J ends lost 5 bases and 1 base, in that order; junction bases with no gene match: 5. CDR3 length: 15 amino acids. Germline CDR1 and CDR2: SGHRS and YFSETQ. CDR3 coding DNA: TGCGCCAGCAGACTTGGGACAGAGAACACCGGGGAGCTGTTTTTT. It specifies CASRLGTENTGELFF.

This chain uses TRBV7-6 with TRBJ2-7, with 7 nucleotides matching TRBD2. Trimming took 1 base from V and 3 from J; bases not matched to a gene: 6. The length of the CDR3 is 15 residues. Germline assignment: CDR1 SGHVS and CDR2 FNYEAQ. The CDR3 region has the DNA TGTGCCAGCAGCTTAGGGGAGGGGACGATCTACGAGCAGTACTTC. Protein product: CASSLGEGTIYEQYF.